This T cell receptor (beta chain) originates from a study of T cells after yellow fever vaccination. Study observations and caveats: Weaker, the secondary response peaked sooner, at day 5 versus 15. Highly abundant clonotypes carried over from the bulk population could end up in FACS-sorted repertoires as contaminants. Clonotypes shared by both compartments, CD4 and CD8, made up a small share.

Per germline, CDR1 DFQATT and CDR2 SNEGSKA (reference sequence). The CDR3 length is 15 residues. Trimming shortened V by 0 bases and J by 3 bases, and 11 bases separated the two germline ends. Conversion of TCR transcripts into cDNA relied on 5'RACE template switching, which added a universal primer site and UMIs. From the 5' RACE reads, TCRdb called clonotypes with MiXCR, one entry per CDR3 protein. The profile covers about 320,000 distinct CDR3 sequences, with about 10% appearing a single time and roughly 3% taken by the ten largest. Notes on this clonotype: Its antigen is not identified.

The chain has TRBV20-1 and TRBJ1-4; no clear D gene. The sequencing used CD4+ T cells sorted from PBMCs, collected 45 days after the yellow fever booster vaccination. The source is a man between 18 and 35 years old who received the YFV17D yellow fever vaccine. The CDR3 is CSARDPTKSNEKLFF. The DNA for the CDR3 is TGCAGTGCTAGAGATCCGACTAAGTCTAATGAAAAACTGTTTTTT.